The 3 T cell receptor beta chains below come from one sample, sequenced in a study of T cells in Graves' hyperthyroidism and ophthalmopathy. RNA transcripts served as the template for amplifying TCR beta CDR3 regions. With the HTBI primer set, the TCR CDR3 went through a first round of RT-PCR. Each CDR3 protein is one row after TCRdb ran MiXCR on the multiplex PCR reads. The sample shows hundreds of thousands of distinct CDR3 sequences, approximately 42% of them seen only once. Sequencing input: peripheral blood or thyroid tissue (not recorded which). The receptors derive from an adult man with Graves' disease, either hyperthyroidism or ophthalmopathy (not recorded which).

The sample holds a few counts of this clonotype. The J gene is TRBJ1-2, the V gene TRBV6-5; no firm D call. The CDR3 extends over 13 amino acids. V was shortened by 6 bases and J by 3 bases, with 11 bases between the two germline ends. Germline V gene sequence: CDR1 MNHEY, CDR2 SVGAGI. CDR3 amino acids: CASSLTVDYGYTF. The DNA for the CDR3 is TGTGCCAGCAGCCTTACCGTGGACTATGGCTACACCTTC.

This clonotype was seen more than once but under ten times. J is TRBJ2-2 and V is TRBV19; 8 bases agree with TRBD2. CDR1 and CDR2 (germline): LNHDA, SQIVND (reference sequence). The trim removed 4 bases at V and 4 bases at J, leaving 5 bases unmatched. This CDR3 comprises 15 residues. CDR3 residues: CASSKGSGTTGELFF. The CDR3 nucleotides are TGTGCCAGTAGTAAGGGTAGCGGGACCACCGGGGAGCTGTTTTTT.

CDR3 protein: CSARDPGTGGQPQHF. For the CDR3, the DNA is TGCAGTGCTAGAGATCCGGGGACAGGTGGACAGCCCCAGCATTTT. The chain joins TRBV20-1 to TRBJ1-5; 8 nucleotides align to TRBD1. This CDR3 has 15 residues. Germline V gene data show CDR1 as DFQATT and CDR2 as SNEGSKA (reference sequence). The V and J ends lost 0 bases and 7 bases, in that order; junction bases with no gene match: 8.